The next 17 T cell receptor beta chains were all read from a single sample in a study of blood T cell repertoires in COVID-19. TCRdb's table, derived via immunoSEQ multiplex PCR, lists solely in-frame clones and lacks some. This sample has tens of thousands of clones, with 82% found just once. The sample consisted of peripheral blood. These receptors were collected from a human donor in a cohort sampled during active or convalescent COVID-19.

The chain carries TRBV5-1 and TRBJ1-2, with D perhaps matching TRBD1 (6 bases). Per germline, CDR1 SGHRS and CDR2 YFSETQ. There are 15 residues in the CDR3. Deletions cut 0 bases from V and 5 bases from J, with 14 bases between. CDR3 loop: CASSLEMGRGYGYTF. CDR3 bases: TGCGCCAGCAGCTTGGAAATGGGCAGGGGATATGGCTACACCTTC.

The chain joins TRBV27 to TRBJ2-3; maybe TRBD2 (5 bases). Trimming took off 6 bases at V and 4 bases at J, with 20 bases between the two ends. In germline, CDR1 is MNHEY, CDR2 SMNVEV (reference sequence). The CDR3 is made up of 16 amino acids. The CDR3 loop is CASRQSVAVSADTQYF. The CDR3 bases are TGTGCCAGCAGACAGTCGGTGGCAGTTAGCGCAGATACGCAGTATTTT.

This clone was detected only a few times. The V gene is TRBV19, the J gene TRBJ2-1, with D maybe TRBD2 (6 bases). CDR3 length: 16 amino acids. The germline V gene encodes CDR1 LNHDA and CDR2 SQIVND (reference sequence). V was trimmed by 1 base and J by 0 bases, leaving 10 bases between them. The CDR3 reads CASSIVAASSYNEQFF. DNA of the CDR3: TGTGCCAGTAGTATAGTAGCGGCGAGCTCCTACAATGAGCAGTTCTTC.

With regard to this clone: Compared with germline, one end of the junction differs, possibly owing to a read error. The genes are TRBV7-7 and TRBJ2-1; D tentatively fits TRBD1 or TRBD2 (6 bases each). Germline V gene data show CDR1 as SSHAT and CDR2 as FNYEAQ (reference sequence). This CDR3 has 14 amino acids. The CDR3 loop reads CASSLGGAEGEQFF. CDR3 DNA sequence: TGTGCTAGCAGCTTAGGGGGAGCGGAGGGTGAGCAGTTCTTC.

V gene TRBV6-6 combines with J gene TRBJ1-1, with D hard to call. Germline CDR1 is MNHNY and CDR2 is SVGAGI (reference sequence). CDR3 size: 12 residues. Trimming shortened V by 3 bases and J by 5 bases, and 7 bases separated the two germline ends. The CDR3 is CASSYLATEAFF. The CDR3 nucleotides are TGTGCCAGCAGTTATCTTGCGACTGAAGCTTTCTTT.

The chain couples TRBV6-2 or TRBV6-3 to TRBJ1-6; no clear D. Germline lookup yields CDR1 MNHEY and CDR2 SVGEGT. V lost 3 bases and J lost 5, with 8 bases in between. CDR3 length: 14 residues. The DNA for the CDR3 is TGTGCCAGCAGTTATATGGAGAATAATTCACCCCTCCACTTT. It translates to CASSYMENNSPLHF.

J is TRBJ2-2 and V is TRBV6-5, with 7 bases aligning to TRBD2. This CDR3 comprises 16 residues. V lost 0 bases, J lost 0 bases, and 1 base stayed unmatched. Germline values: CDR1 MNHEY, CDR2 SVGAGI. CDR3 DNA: TGTGCCAGCAGTTACTCGGGGGGGGCGAACACCGGGGAGCTGTTTTTT. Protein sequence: CASSYSGGANTGELFF.

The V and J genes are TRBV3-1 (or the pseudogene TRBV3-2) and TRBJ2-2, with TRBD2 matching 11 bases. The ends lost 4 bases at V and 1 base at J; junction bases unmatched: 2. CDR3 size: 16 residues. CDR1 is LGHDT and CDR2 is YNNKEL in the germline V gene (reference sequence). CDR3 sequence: CASSRGLAGNTGELFF. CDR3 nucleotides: TGTGCCAGCAGCCGAGGACTAGCGGGGAACACCGGGGAGCTGTTTTTT.

The CDR3 spells CATSLNRGVTTEAFF. CDR3 nucleotides: TGTGCCACCAGCTTAAACAGGGGGGTCACCACTGAAGCTTTCTTT. This rearrangement joins TRBV15 to TRBJ1-1; 8 positions agree with TRBD1. This CDR3 spans 15 amino acids. J lost 4 bases, V lost 5 bases, and 9 bases had no gene match. Looked up from germline, CDR1 is LNHNV and CDR2 is YYDKDF (reference sequence).

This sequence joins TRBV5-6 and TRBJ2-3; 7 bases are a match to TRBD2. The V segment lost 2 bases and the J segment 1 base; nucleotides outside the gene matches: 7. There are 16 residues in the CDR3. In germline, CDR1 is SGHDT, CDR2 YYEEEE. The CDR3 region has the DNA TGTGCCAGCAGCTTTTTAGCGGGCGGGGGCACAGATACGCAGTATTTT. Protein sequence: CASSFLAGGGTDTQYF.

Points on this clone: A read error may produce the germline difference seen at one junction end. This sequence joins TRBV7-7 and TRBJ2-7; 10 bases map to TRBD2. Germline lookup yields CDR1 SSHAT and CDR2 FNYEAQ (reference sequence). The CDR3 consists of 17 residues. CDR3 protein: CASSLGAVAGGQYEQYF. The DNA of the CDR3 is TGTGCTAGCAGCCTCGGAGCGGTAGCGGGGGGACAGTACGAGCAGTACTTC. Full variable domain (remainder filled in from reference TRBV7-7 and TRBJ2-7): GAGVSQSPRYKVTKRGQDVTLRCDPISSHATLYWYQQALGQGPEFLTYFNYEAQPDKSGLPSDRFSAERPEGSISTLTIQRTEQRDSAMYRCASSLGAVAGGQYEQYFGPGTRLTVT.

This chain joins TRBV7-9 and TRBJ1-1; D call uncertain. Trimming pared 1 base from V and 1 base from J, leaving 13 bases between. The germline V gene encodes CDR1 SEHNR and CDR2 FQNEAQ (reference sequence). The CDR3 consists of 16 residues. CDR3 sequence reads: CASSLGGDPGNTEAFF. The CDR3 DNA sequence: TGTGCCAGCAGCTTAGGGGGAGACCCGGGGAACACTGAAGCTTTCTTT.

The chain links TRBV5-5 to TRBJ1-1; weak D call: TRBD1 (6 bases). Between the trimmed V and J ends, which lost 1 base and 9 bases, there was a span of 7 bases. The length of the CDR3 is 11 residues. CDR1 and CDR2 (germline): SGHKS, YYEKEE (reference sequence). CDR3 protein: CASSLTGKAFF. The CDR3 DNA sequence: TGTGCCAGCAGCTTGACAGGGAAAGCTTTCTTT.

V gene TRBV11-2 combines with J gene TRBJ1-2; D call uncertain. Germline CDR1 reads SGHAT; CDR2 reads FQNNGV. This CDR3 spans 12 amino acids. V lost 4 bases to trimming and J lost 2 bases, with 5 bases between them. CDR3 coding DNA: TGTGCCAGCAGCTCCATCAACTATGGCTACACCTTC. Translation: CASSSINYGYTF.

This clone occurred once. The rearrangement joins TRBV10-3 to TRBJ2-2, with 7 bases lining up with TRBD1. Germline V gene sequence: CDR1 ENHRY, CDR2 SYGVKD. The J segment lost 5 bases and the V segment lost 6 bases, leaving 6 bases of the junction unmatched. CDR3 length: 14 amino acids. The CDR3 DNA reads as TGTGCCATCAGAGACAGGGTAGAGACCGGGGAGCTGTTTTTT. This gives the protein CAIRDRVETGELFF.

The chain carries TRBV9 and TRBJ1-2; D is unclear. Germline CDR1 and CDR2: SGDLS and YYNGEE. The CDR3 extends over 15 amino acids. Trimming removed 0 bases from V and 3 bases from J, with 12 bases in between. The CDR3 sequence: CASSVDGGSYYGYTF. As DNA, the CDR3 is TGTGCCAGCAGCGTAGATGGCGGCAGCTACTATGGCTACACCTTC.

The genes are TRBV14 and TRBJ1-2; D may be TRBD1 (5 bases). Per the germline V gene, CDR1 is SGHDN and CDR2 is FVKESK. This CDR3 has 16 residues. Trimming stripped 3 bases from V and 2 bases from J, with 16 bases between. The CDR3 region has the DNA TGTGCCAGCAGCCAGGGTGAAGGGAAGGGGAACTATGGCTACACCTTC. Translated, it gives CASSQGEGKGNYGYTF. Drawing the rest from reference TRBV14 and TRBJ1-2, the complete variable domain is EAGVTQFPSHSVIEKGQTVTLRCDPISGHDNLYWYRRVMGKEIKFLLHFVKESKQDESGMPNNRFLAERTGGTYSTLKVQPAELEDSGVYFCASSQGEGKGNYGYTFGSGTRLTVV.